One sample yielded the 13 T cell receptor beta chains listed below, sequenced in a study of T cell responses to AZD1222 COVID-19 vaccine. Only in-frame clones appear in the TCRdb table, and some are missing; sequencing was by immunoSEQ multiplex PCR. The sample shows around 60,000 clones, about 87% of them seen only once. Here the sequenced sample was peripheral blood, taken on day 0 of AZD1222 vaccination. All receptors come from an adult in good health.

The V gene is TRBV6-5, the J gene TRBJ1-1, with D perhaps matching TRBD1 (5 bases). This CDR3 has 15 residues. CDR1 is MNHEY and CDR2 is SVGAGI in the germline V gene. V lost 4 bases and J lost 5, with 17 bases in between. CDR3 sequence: CASSSSGGLGTEAFF. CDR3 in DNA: TGTGCCAGCAGTTCCAGTGGGGGATTGGGAACTGAAGCTTTCTTT.

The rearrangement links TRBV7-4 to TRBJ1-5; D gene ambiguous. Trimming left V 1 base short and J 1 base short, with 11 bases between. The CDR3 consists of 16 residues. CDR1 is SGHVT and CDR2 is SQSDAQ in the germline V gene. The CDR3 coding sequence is TGTGCCAGCAGCTTAGTACACAGAGTGAGCAATCAGCCCCAGCATTTT. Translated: CASSLVHRVSNQPQHF. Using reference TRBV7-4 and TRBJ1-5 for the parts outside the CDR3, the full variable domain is GAGVSQSPRYKVAKRGRDVALRCDSISGHVTLYWYRQTLGQGSEVLTYSQSDAQRDKSGRPSGRFSAERPERSVSTLKIQRTEQGDSAVYLCASSLVHRVSNQPQHFGDGTRLSIL.

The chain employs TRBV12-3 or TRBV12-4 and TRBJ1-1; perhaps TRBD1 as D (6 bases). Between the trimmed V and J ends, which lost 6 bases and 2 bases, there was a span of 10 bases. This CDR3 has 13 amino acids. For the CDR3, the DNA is TGTGCCAGCAGCAGGACAGTTAACACTGAAGCTTTCTTT. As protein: CASSRTVNTEAFF.

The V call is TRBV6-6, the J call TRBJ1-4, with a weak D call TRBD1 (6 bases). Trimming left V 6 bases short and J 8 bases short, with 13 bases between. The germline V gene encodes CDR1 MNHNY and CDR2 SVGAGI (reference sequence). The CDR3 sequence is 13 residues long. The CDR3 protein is CASRSGGGEKLFF. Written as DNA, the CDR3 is TGTGCCAGCAGGTCGGGGGGCGGGGAAAAACTGTTTTTT.

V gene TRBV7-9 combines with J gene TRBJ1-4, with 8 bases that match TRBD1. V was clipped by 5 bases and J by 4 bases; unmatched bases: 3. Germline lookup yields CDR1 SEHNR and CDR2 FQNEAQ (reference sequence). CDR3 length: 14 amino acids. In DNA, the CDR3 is TGTGCCAGCAGCGGGACAGGCTTTAATGAAAAACTGTTTTTT. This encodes CASSGTGFNEKLFF.

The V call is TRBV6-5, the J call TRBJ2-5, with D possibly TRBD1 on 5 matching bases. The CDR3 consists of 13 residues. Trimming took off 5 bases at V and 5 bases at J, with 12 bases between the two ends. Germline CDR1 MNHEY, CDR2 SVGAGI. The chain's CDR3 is CASSPGYGETQYF. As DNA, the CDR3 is TGTGCCAGCAGTCCAGGGTACGGGGAGACCCAGTACTTC.

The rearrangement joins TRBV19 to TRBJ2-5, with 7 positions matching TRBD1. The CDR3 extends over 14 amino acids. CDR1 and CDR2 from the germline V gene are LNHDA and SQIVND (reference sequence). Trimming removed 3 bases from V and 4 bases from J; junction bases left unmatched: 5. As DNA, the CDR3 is TGTGCCAGTAGTATCGGCCAGGGGGTAGAGACCCAGTACTTC. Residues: CASSIGQGVETQYF.

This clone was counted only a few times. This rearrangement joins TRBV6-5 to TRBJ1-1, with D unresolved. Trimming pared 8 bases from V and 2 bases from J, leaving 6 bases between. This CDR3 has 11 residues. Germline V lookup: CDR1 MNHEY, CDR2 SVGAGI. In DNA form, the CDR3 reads TGTGCCAGCCGTCAAAACACTGAAGCTTTCTTT. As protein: CASRQNTEAFF.

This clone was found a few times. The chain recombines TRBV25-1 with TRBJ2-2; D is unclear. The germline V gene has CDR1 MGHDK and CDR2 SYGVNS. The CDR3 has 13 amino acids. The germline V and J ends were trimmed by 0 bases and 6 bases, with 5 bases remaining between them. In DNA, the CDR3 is TGTGCCAGCAGTGAATATAACGCCGGGGAGCTGTTTTTT. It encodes CASSEYNAGELFF.

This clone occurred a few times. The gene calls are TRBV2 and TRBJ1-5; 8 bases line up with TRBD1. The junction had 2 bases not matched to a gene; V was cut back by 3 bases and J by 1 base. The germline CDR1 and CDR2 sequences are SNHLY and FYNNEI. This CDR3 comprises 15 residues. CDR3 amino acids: CASSDHRGSNQPQHF. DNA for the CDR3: TGTGCCAGCAGTGATCACAGGGGGAGCAATCAGCCCCAGCATTTT.

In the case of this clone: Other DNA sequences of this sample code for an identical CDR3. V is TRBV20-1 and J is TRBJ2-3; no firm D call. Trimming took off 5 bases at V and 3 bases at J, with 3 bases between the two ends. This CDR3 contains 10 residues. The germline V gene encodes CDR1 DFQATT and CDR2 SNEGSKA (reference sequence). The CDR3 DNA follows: TGCAGTGCTTCAACAGATACGCAGTATTTT. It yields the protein CSASTDTQYF.

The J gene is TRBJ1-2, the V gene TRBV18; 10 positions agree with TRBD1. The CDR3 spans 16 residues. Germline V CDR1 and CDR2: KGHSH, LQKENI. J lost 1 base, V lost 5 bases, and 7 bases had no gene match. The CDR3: CASSTGRDRGNYGYTF. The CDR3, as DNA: TGTGCCAGCTCAACGGGCCGGGACAGGGGTAACTATGGCTACACCTTC. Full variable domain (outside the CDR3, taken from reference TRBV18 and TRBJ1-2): NAGVMQNPRHLVRRRGQEARLRCSPMKGHSHVYWYRQLPEEGLKFMVYLQKENIIDESGMPKERFSAEFPKEGPSILRIQQVVRGDSAAYFCASSTGRDRGNYGYTFGSGTRLTVV.

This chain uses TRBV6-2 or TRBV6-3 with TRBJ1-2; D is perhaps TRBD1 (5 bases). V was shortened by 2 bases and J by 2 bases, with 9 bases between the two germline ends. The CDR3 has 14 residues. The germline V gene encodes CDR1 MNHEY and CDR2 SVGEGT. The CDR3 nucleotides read TGTGCCAGCAGTTACAACGGACAAAACTATGGCTACACCTTC. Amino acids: CASSYNGQNYGYTF.